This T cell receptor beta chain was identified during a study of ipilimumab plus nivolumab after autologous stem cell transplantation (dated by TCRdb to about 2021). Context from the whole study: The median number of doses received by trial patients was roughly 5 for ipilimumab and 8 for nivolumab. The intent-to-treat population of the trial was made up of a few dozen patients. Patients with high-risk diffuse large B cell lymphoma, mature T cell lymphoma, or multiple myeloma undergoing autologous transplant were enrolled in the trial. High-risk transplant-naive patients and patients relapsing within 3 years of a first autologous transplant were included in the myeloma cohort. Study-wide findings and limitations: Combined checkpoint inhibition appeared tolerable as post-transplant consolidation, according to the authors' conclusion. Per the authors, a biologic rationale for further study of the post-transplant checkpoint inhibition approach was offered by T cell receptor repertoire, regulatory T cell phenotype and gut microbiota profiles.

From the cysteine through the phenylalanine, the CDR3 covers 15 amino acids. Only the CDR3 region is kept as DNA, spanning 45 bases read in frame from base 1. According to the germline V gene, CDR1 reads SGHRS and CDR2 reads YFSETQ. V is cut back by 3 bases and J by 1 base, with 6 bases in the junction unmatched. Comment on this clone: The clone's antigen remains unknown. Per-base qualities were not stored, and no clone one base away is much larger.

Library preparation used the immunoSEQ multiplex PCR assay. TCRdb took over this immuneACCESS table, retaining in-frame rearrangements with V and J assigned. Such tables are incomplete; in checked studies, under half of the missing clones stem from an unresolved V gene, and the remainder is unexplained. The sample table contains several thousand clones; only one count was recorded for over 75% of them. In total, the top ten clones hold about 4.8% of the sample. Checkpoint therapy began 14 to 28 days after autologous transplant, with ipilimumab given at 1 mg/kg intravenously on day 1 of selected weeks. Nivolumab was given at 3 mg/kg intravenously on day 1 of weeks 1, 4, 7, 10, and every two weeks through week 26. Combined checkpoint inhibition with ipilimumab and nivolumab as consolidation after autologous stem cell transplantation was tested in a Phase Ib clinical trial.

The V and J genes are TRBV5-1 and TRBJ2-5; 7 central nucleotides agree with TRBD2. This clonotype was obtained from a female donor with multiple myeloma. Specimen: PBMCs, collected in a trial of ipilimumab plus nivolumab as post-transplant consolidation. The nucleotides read TGCGCCAGCAGCTCCGCATGGGGGGGCCAAGAGACCCAGTACTTC. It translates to CASSSAWGGQETQYF. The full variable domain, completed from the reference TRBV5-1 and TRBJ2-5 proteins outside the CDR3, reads KAGVTQTPRYLIKTRGQQVTLSCSPISGHRSVSWYQQTPGQGLQFLFEYFSETQRNKGNFPGRFSGRQFSNSRSEMNVSTLELGDSALYLCASSSAWGGQETQYFGPGTRLLVL.